This passage covers 9 T cell receptor beta chains from one sample sequenced in a study of CD8+ T cells in alopecia areata. cDNA serving as the sequencing template came from extracted, reverse transcribed RNA. The protocol was immunoSEQ multiplex PCR, while the TCRdb copy is restricted to in-frame clones and leaves out a portion. Of about 210,000 clones listed, more than 55% are singletons. The treatment was: oral pan-JAK inhibitor, 5-10 mg twice daily. The starting material was CD4+ T cells sorted from blood, obtained between weeks 43 and 45, from a patient treated with tofacitinib. These receptor sequences come from a human donor with alopecia areata.

This clone occurred a few times. Given a much more abundant clone one base away, this may be a read error. This chain connects TRBV6-4 to TRBJ2-2, with a tentative D call TRBD1 (6 bases). The germline V gene has CDR1 MRHNA and CDR2 SNTAGT. V was cut by 7 bases and J by 4 bases, with 13 bases left in between. The CDR3 is 14 amino acids. CDR3 sequence reads: CASKEQGPTGELFF. DNA for the CDR3: TGTGCCAGCAAGGAACAGGGTCCCACCGGGGAGCTGTTTTTT.

The chain has TRBV30 and TRBJ2-3; D is uncertain. Trimming left V 0 bases short and J 4 bases short, with 8 bases between. Germline values: CDR1 GTSNPN, CDR2 SVGIG (reference sequence). The CDR3 spans 13 residues. The CDR3 region has the DNA TGTGCCTGGAGTGTACCCCCATCAGATACGCAGTATTTT. Protein product: CAWSVPPSDTQYF.

The chain links TRBV27 to TRBJ2-2; D tentatively fits TRBD1 or TRBD2 (5 bases each). The CDR3 runs 15 residues. Germline-derived CDR1 and CDR2 are MNHEY and SMNVEV (reference sequence). The ends were cut back, 6 bases at V and 6 bases at J, with 17 bases in the middle. The DNA of the CDR3 is TGTGCCAGCAGCTCCGGGGCGTGGGGCGCCGGGGAGCTGTTTTTT. Its protein is CASSSGAWGAGELFF.

The rearrangement uses TRBV2 and TRBJ1-2; the D gene is possibly TRBD1 (5 bases). From germline, CDR1 is SNHLY and CDR2 FYNNEI. Trimming took 2 bases from V and 8 from J, leaving 12 bases between them. The CDR3 extends over 13 amino acids. This CDR3 is CASSESVRDGYTF. Here the CDR3 DNA reads TGTGCCAGCAGTGAAAGTGTCAGGGACGGCTACACCTTC.

This clone was detected only a few times. The J gene is TRBJ1-4, the V gene TRBV4-3; D is undetermined. The V and J ends lost 0 bases and 7 bases respectively, with 18 bases between them. From germline, CDR1 is LGHNA and CDR2 YSLEER. CDR3 size: 17 residues. CDR3 nucleotide sequence: TGCGCCAGCAGCCAAGAGAATCGGGGAACGGTTTTTGAAAAACTGTTTTTT. It encodes CASSQENRGTVFEKLFF.

The V call is TRBV5-1, the J call TRBJ2-2; D not certain. The CDR3 contains 12 residues. V dropped 6 bases and J dropped 7 bases, with 10 bases sitting between them. Looked up from germline, CDR1 is SGHRS and CDR2 is YFSETQ. The CDR3 protein is CASNQNGGELFF. CDR3 bases: TGCGCCAGCAACCAAAACGGCGGGGAGCTGTTTTTT.

This clone occurred a few times. The chain carries TRBV6-1 and TRBJ2-3; D remains ambiguous. Trimming left V 6 bases short and J 1 base short, with 8 bases between. The germline V gene has CDR1 MNHNS and CDR2 SASEGT. The CDR3 loop spans 13 amino acids. CDR3 sequence (DNA): TGTGCCAGCAGCACCCTCGGCACAGATACGCAGTATTTT. It translates to CASSTLGTDTQYF.

This clone was counted only a few times. The rearrangement joins TRBV7-6 to TRBJ2-7; 8 bases are a match to TRBD2. The V gene end was trimmed by 5 bases and the J gene end by 7 bases; junction bases not matched to a gene: 13. The length of the CDR3 is 15 residues. Germline loops: CDR1 SGHVS, CDR2 FNYEAQ. The CDR3 DNA is TGTGCCAGCAGCGCAACCGGGACTAGTTCCGGGGAGCAGTACTTC. Translation: CASSATGTSSGEQYF.

Only a few counts were recorded for this clone. The CDR3, as DNA: TGTGCCAGCAGCCTTCCTGACAGGGCCTACAATGAGCAGTTCTTC. Translating gives CASSLPDRAYNEQFF. The chain carries TRBV11-1 and TRBJ2-1; 7 nucleotides align to TRBD1. CDR3 size: 15 residues. Trimming at V came to 5 bases and at J to 2 bases, leaving 6 bases not matched to a gene. Germline loops: CDR1 SGHAT, CDR2 FQDESV (reference sequence). Full variable domain (remainder filled in from reference TRBV11-1 and TRBJ2-1): EAEVAQSPRYKITEKSQAVAFWCDPISGHATLYWYRQILGQGPELLVQFQDESVVDDSQLPKDRFSAERLKGVDSTLKIQPAELGDSAMYLCASSLPDRAYNEQFFGPGTRLTVL.